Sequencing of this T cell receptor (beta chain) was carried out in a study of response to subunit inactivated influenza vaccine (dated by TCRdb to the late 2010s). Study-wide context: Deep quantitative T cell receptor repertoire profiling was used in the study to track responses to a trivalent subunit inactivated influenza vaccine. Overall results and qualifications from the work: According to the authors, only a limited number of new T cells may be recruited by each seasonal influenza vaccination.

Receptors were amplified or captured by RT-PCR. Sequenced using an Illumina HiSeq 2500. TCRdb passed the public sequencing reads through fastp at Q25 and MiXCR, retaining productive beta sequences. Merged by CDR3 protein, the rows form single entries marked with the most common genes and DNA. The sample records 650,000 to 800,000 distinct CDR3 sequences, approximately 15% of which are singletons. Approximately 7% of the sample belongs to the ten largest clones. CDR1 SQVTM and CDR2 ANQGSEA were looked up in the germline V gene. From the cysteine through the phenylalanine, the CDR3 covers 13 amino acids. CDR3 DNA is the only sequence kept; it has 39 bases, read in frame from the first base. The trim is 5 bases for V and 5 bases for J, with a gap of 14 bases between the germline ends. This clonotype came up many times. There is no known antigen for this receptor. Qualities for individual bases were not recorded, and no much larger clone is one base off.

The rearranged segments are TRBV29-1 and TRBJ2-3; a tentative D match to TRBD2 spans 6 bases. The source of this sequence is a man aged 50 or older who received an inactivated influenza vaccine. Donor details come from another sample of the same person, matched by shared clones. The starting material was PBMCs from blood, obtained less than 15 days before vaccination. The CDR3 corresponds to CSVRAGAGDTQYF. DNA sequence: TGCAGCGTTAGGGCTGGAGCGGGAGATACGCAGTATTTT.